Sequencing of this T cell receptor (beta chain) was carried out in a study of cytomegalovirus exposure and HLA in healthy donors. Per germline, CDR1 ENHRY and CDR2 SYGVKD. The CDR3 is made up of 16 amino acids. V shed 10 bases, J shed 0 bases, and the junction held 9 bases outside the gene matches. Both 60 Vbeta primers and 13 Jbeta primers went into the PCR. Here immunoSEQ multiplex PCR was the method, and the copy in TCRdb shows in-frame clones only, minus some. The data contain 75,000 to 100,000 clones, approximately 76% of them seen just once; the ten biggest clones take up roughly 19%. The chain uses TRBV10-3 and TRBJ2-6; TRBD1 matches at 7 bases. The sample consisted of PBMCs. The receptor's source is a woman aged 60 to 75 in good health and CMV-seropositive. The CDR3 sequence: CATSTGKDSGANVLTF. The CDR3, as DNA: TGTGCCACCTCGACAGGGAAGGACTCTGGGGCCAACGTCCTGACTTTC.